These 10 T cell receptor beta chains share one sample of origin, sequenced in a study of cytomegalovirus exposure and HLA in healthy donors. TCRdb's table, derived via immunoSEQ multiplex PCR, lists solely in-frame clones and lacks some. The sample includes 200,000 to 250,000 clones, roughly 85% of them seen just once. Sequenced material: PBMCs. The receptors were sampled from a woman between 18 and 30 years old in good health and CMV-seronegative.

The chain combines TRBV7-9 with TRBJ2-6; no firm D call. The CDR3 totals 15 residues. V lost 4 bases and J lost 1, with 8 bases in between. Germline V CDR1 and CDR2: SEHNR, FQNEAQ (reference sequence). CDR3 DNA sequence: TGTGCCAGCAGCTATGATGCGTCTGGGGCCAACGTCCTGACTTTC. Its translation is CASSYDASGANVLTF.

Comment on this clone: A read error may produce the germline difference seen at one junction end. The chain carries TRBV6-5 and TRBJ2-3, with D unresolved. CDR3 size: 10 residues. The germline gives CDR1 MNHEY, CDR2 SVGAGI. CDR3: CASSPKTGPF. Here the CDR3 DNA reads TGTGCCAGCAGTCCCAAAACGGGTCCTTTT.

This chain connects TRBV2 to TRBJ2-5; 12 positions agree with TRBD2. Germline lookup yields CDR1 SNHLY and CDR2 FYNNEI. V shed 4 bases, J shed 4 bases, and the junction held 7 bases outside the gene matches. CDR3 size: 16 residues. The CDR3 DNA follows: TGTGCCAGCAGTGTGCAGATGGGACTAGCGGGAGAGACCCAGTACTTC. Translation: CASSVQMGLAGETQYF.

The chain employs TRBV6-5 and TRBJ1-2, with D possibly matching TRBD1 (5 bases). Trimming took 6 bases from V and 1 from J, leaving 9 bases between them. This CDR3 contains 13 residues. Germline assignment: CDR1 MNHEY and CDR2 SVGAGI. CDR3 DNA: TGTGCCAGCAGCCTCAGGGTTAACTATGGCTACACCTTC. Amino acids: CASSLRVNYGYTF.

The chain couples TRBV6-5 to TRBJ2-5, with D maybe TRBD2 (6 bases). The V gene lost 5 bases and the J gene lost 7 bases, with 17 bases spanning the gap. The CDR3 is 14 amino acids. The V gene's germline CDR1 is MNHEY and CDR2 SVGAGI. The CDR3 coding sequence is TGTGCCAGCAGTCCGGTCGGGAGCTTAGGGACCCAGTACTTC. Encoded protein: CASSPVGSLGTQYF.

This clone turned up a few times. The V gene is TRBV2, the J gene TRBJ1-2, with TRBD1 matching over 7 bases. The germline gives CDR1 SNHLY, CDR2 FYNNEI. After removal of 7 bases from V and 5 bases from J, the junction contained 1 base not matched to a gene. The length of the CDR3 is 11 residues. The CDR3 sequence: CASTGGYGYTF. Written as DNA, the CDR3 is TGTGCCAGCACAGGGGGATATGGCTACACCTTC.

This rearrangement joins TRBV15 to TRBJ2-3; D possibly corresponds to TRBD2 (5 bases). Germline V gene data show CDR1 as LNHNV and CDR2 as YYDKDF (reference sequence). The CDR3 runs 15 residues. Deletions cut 7 bases from V and 5 bases from J, with 19 bases between. The CDR3 DNA reads as TGTGCCACCAAGACGTCGGGGAGTTGGGTAGATACGCAGTATTTT. Encoded protein: CATKTSGSWVDTQYF. Complete variable domain (other parts from reference TRBV15 and TRBJ2-3): DAMVIQNPRYQVTQFGKPVTLSCSQTLNHNVMYWYQQKSSQAPKLLFHYYDKDFNNEADTPDNFQSRRPNTSFCFLDIRSPGLGDTAMYLCATKTSGSWVDTQYFGPGTRLTVL.

This chain links TRBV4-1 with TRBJ2-5; D is ambiguous. Germline lookup yields CDR1 MGHRA and CDR2 YSYEKL. The ends were cut back, 0 bases at V and 7 bases at J, with 15 bases in the middle. The CDR3 has 15 residues. The CDR3 bases are TGCGCCAGCAGCCAAGATCTAACCAAGGTGGGGACCCAGTACTTC. Protein product: CASSQDLTKVGTQYF.

The V and J genes are TRBV2 and TRBJ1-2; D unclear. The CDR3 is 12 residues long. The germline gives CDR1 SNHLY, CDR2 FYNNEI. V lost 6 bases, J lost 8 bases, and 13 bases lay in between. The CDR3 DNA is TGTGCCAGCAGCCGGCTCCGGAGGGGCTACACCTTC. This encodes CASSRLRRGYTF.

The CDR3 nucleotides are TGTGCCAGCAGCTCTCTAGGGGCAGGGCCGCAGTATTTT. Its protein product is CASSSLGAGPQYF. The rearrangement links TRBV7-3 to TRBJ2-3, with D possibly matching TRBD1 (5 bases). CDR1 and CDR2 from the germline V gene are SGHTA and FQGTGA. V was shortened by 4 bases and J by 10 bases, with 15 bases between the two germline ends. The CDR3 runs to 13 residues.